The 30 T cell receptor beta chains below all came from one sample that was sequenced in a study of identical twins. TCRdb re-derived calls from the 5' RACE reads in MiXCR, one entry per CDR3 protein. This sample has 450,000 to 500,000 distinct CDR3 sequences; approximately 15% occur once, and the top ten carry approximately 0.98%. This same sample was also part of a study on yellow fever vaccine responses in identical twins.

Sequenced material: CD4+ T cells sorted from blood. The receptor set was obtained from a woman between 18 and 29 years old in good health.

This clonotype was seen ten or more times. The V and J genes are TRBV12-3 or TRBV12-4 and TRBJ1-4; TRBD1 aligns across 9 bases. This CDR3 region has 16 residues. The trim removed 5 bases at V and 8 bases at J, leaving 12 bases unmatched. CDR3 nucleotide sequence: TGTGCCAGCAGTCCTCGGACAGGGGCGCAGTCGGAAAAACTGTTTTTT. It encodes CASSPRTGAQSEKLFF.

This clonotype came up a few times. This sequence joins TRBV11-2 and TRBJ2-3, with a possible D match to TRBD2 (6 bases). The CDR3 sequence is 13 residues long. Germline V gene lookup returns CDR1 SGHAT and CDR2 FQNNGV. V was clipped by 4 bases and J by 9 bases, with 14 bases between them. The CDR3 DNA follows: TGTGCCAGCAGCTCAGAGACTAGAGCGACGCAGTATTTT. Its translation: CASSSETRATQYF.

The sample holds many counts of this clonotype. The chain has TRBV4-2 and TRBJ2-1, with 9 bases aligning to TRBD2. V was pared by 4 bases and J by 8 bases, with 12 bases of the junction left unmatched. CDR1 LGHNA and CDR2 YNFKEQ come from the germline V gene. The CDR3 covers 16 residues. CDR3 region: CASSPQLAGPGDEQFF. Written as DNA, the CDR3 is TGTGCCAGCAGCCCGCAACTAGCGGGCCCTGGCGATGAGCAGTTCTTC.

The DNA of the CDR3 is TGTGCCAGCAGCTACCGGACAGGGCGATACAATGAGCAGTTCTTC. It encodes CASSYRTGRYNEQFF. The rearrangement links TRBV6-5 to TRBJ2-1, with 8 bases aligning to TRBD1. V lost 6 bases, J lost 4 bases, and 8 bases stayed unmatched. CDR1 MNHEY and CDR2 SVGAGI come from the germline V gene. This CDR3 comprises 15 residues.

This rearrangement joins TRBV7-6 to TRBJ2-1; 10 positions agree with TRBD2. The CDR3 is 16 residues long. Germline V CDR1 and CDR2: SGHVS, FNYEAQ. V lost 5 bases to trimming and J lost 6 bases; unmatched junction nucleotides: 10. The CDR3 loop reads CASSGLAGVVPNEQFF. CDR3 DNA: TGTGCCAGCAGCGGTCTAGCGGGAGTTGTACCCAATGAGCAGTTCTTC.

The chain carries TRBV29-1 and TRBJ1-1, with D maybe TRBD1 (6 bases). Germline CDR1 is SQVTM and CDR2 is ANQGSEA. The CDR3 has 13 residues. V was trimmed by 6 bases and J by 0 bases, leaving 11 bases between them. The chain's CDR3 is CSVRTVLNTEAFF. CDR3 coding DNA: TGCAGCGTAAGGACAGTTCTGAACACTGAAGCTTTCTTT.

The V call is TRBV6-1, the J call TRBJ2-6; D unclear. The CDR3 is made up of 17 amino acids. The germline V gene encodes CDR1 MNHNS and CDR2 SASEGT. V gave up 5 bases and J gave up 0 bases, with 14 bases separating them. The CDR3 sequence is CASSQATKSSGANVLTF. CDR3 sequence (DNA): TGTGCCAGCAGTCAGGCTACCAAGAGCTCTGGGGCCAACGTCCTGACTTTC.

The chain uses TRBV10-1 and TRBJ2-3, with a tentative D call TRBD2 (5 bases). The germline V and J ends were trimmed by 3 bases and 4 bases, with 11 bases remaining between them. This CDR3 contains 14 residues. Germline-derived CDR1 and CDR2 are WNHNN and SYGVQD (reference sequence). CDR3 nucleotide sequence: TGCGCCAGCAGTGATCCTAGCCGAGCAGATACGCAGTATTTT. Its translation: CASSDPSRADTQYF.

This clonotype was observed a handful of times. The chain has TRBV7-8 and TRBJ2-5; 11 bases agree with TRBD2. V shed 0 bases and J 5 bases; nucleotides not matched to a gene: 5. The CDR3 runs 16 residues. Germline V gene data show CDR1 as SGHVS and CDR2 as FQNEAQ. The CDR3 DNA sequence: TGTGCCAGCAGCTTAGCTAGCGGGGGGGCCCGGGAGACCCAGTACTTC. This codes for CASSLASGGARETQYF.

This clonotype was seen only a few times. This chain connects TRBV7-2 to TRBJ2-5; D is unresolved. Trimming pared 1 base from V and 7 bases from J, leaving 10 bases between. CDR1 and CDR2 from the germline V gene are SGHTA and FQGNSA. CDR3 length: 13 residues. CDR3 sequence: CASSLGPLGTQYF. CDR3 nucleotide sequence: TGTGCCAGCAGCTTAGGACCTCTAGGGACCCAGTACTTC.

The chain links TRBV7-2 to TRBJ2-1; 10 bases fit TRBD2. Germline CDR1 is SGHTA and CDR2 is FQGNSA. J lost 6 bases, V lost 6 bases, and 5 bases had no gene match. This CDR3 is built from 14 residues. CDR3 sequence reads: CASRWLAGVNEQFF. As DNA, the CDR3 is TGTGCCAGCAGATGGCTAGCGGGGGTCAATGAGCAGTTCTTC.

This clonotype has just a few counts. The V call is TRBV28, the J call TRBJ2-7; D is perhaps TRBD1 (6 bases). V lost 4 bases and J lost 7, with 17 bases in between. The germline CDR1 and CDR2 sequences are MDHEN and SYDVKM. The CDR3 is 14 residues long. CDR3: CASSSPGQLPEQYF. Here the CDR3 DNA reads TGTGCCAGCAGTTCCCCGGGACAACTACCGGAGCAGTACTTC.

This clonotype showed up just once. The gene calls are TRBV20-1 and TRBJ1-5, with 7 bases lining up with TRBD1. V gave up 5 bases and J gave up 4 bases; unmatched junction bases: 14. Germline V CDR1 and CDR2: DFQATT, SNEGSKA (reference sequence). The CDR3 runs to 16 residues. CDR3 DNA sequence: TGCAGTGCTCTCCGAGGACAGGCCGCCGTAAATCAGCCCCAGCATTTT. Encoded protein: CSALRGQAAVNQPQHF.

There are a few counts of this clonotype. The chain links TRBV20-1 to TRBJ2-3; 9 positions match TRBD2. This CDR3 is 16 amino acids long. The germline V gene has CDR1 DFQATT and CDR2 SNEGSKA (reference sequence). V lost 0 bases to trimming and J lost 3 bases; unmatched junction nucleotides: 7. The CDR3 protein is CSARDGAGGLTDTQYF. Written as DNA, the CDR3 is TGCAGTGCTAGAGATGGGGCGGGGGGGCTGACAGATACGCAGTATTTT.

This clonotype was seen a few times. The V gene is TRBV11-2, the J gene TRBJ2-1; TRBD1 is a possible D gene (6 bases). V shed 5 bases and J shed 3 bases, with 14 bases lying between them. The CDR3 totals 15 residues. Germline CDR1 reads SGHAT; CDR2 reads FQNNGV. CDR3 nucleotides: TGTGCCAGCAGCCCCCGAGGACAGAGCTACAATGAGCAGTTCTTC. Residues: CASSPRGQSYNEQFF.

This clonotype appeared many times. The chain uses TRBV5-1 and TRBJ1-2, with D hard to call. Trimming shortened V by 4 bases and J by 4 bases, and 11 bases separated the two germline ends. The germline CDR1 and CDR2 sequences are SGHRS and YFSETQ. This CDR3 is 13 amino acids long. CDR3 residues: CASSQEAGYGYTF. CDR3 bases: TGCGCCAGCAGCCAAGAGGCAGGCTATGGCTACACCTTC.

This clonotype was seen ten or more times. This chain links TRBV29-1 with TRBJ2-1; the D gene is possibly TRBD2 (7 bases). The V and J ends lost 4 bases and 8 bases respectively, with 15 bases between them. Looked up from germline, CDR1 is SQVTM and CDR2 is ANQGSEA. There are 13 residues in the CDR3. CDR3 in DNA: TGCAGCGTTGGGGGGGGCCCCTGGTATGAGCAGTTCTTC. This encodes CSVGGGPWYEQFF.

The sample holds a few counts of this clonotype. The chain links TRBV10-3 to TRBJ1-2, with TRBD1 matching over 9 bases. The germline V gene encodes CDR1 ENHRY and CDR2 SYGVKD. V lost 6 bases to trimming and J lost 2 bases; unmatched junction nucleotides: 4. CDR3 length: 14 residues. DNA of the CDR3: TGTGCCATCAGGACGGACAGGGGAAACTATGGCTACACCTTC. It translates to CAIRTDRGNYGYTF.

This clonotype came up a few times. CDR3 in amino acids: CASSPQPTDTQYF. The DNA of the CDR3 is TGTGCCAGCTCACCGCAGCCCACAGATACGCAGTATTTT. The rearrangement joins TRBV18 to TRBJ2-3; no clear D. Germline V gene data show CDR1 as KGHSH and CDR2 as LQKENI. V shed 3 bases and J shed 2 bases, with 6 bases lying between them. The CDR3 contains 13 residues. The full variable domain, with the rest looked up from reference TRBV18 and TRBJ2-3, is NAGVMQNPRHLVRRRGQEARLRCSPMKGHSHVYWYRQLPEEGLKFMVYLQKENIIDESGMPKERFSAEFPKEGPSILRIQQVVRGDSAAYFCASSPQPTDTQYFGPGTRLTVL.

This clonotype was seen many times. V gene TRBV7-9 combines with J gene TRBJ2-1; the match to TRBD2 covers 9 bases. Trimming cost V 5 bases and J 2 bases; bases outside gene matches: 4. This CDR3 has 15 residues. The V gene's germline CDR1 is SEHNR and CDR2 FQNEAQ (reference sequence). The CDR3 coding sequence is TGTGCCAGCAGCCCGAGCGGGGGGCCCTACAATGAGCAGTTCTTC. This codes for CASSPSGGPYNEQFF.

The chain couples TRBV20-1 to TRBJ2-7; no clear D gene. Trimming pared 1 base from V and 3 bases from J, leaving 10 bases between. Germline-derived CDR1 and CDR2 are DFQATT and SNEGSKA (reference sequence). This CDR3 comprises 13 residues. The DNA of the CDR3 is TGCAGTGCTAGAGGGCCGTCCTACTACGAGCAGTACTTC. It encodes CSARGPSYYEQYF.

This clonotype came up many times. This sequence joins TRBV29-1 and TRBJ2-1; 7 bases are shared with TRBD2. Germline loops: CDR1 SQVTM, CDR2 ANQGSEA. V lost 5 bases to trimming and J lost 4 bases; unmatched junction nucleotides: 5. CDR3 size: 13 residues. The CDR3 bases are TGCAGCGTTAGGCGGGAGACGTACAATGAGCAGTTCTTC. Translation: CSVRRETYNEQFF.

This clonotype occurred a few times. The chain links TRBV7-3 to TRBJ2-3, with 9 nucleotides matching TRBD2. CDR3 size: 14 residues. Germline loops: CDR1 SGHTA, CDR2 FQGTGA. The J segment lost 5 bases and the V segment lost 5 bases, leaving 5 bases of the junction unmatched. CDR3: CASSKSGGRDTQYF. The CDR3 DNA is TGTGCCAGCAGCAAGAGCGGGGGGCGAGATACGCAGTATTTT.

The rearrangement uses TRBV6-1 and TRBJ1-2, with D unclear. V lost 7 bases, J lost 1 base, and 13 bases lay in between. Germline CDR1 reads MNHNS; CDR2 reads SASEGT. CDR3 length: 14 amino acids. CDR3 coding DNA: TGTGCCAGCATTCCCGGACCTTTTAACTATGGCTACACCTTC. Its protein is CASIPGPFNYGYTF.

This chain uses TRBV29-1 with TRBJ2-5; 10 positions agree with TRBD2. The germline CDR1 and CDR2 sequences are SQVTM and ANQGSEA. Trimming took 6 bases from V and 2 from J; bases not matched to a gene: 6. The CDR3 totals 14 residues. Here the CDR3 reads CSVILAGIQETQYF. In DNA form, the CDR3 reads TGCAGCGTCATACTAGCGGGGATTCAAGAGACCCAGTACTTC. The full variable domain, completed using reference TRBV29-1 and TRBJ2-5, is SAVISQKPSRDICQRGTSLTIQCQVDSQVTMMFWYRQQPGQSLTLIATANQGSEATYESGFVIDKFPISRPNLTFSTLTVSNMSPEDSSIYLCSVILAGIQETQYFGPGTRLLVL.

This rearrangement joins TRBV9 to TRBJ1-3; no clear D. Trimming cost V 0 bases and J 1 base, with 14 bases left between them. Germline values: CDR1 SGDLS, CDR2 YYNGEE. There are 17 residues in the CDR3. The CDR3 coding sequence is TGTGCCAGCAGCGTAGAGGCAGGATTGGGTTCTGGAAACACCATATATTTT. Protein: CASSVEAGLGSGNTIYF.

The CDR3 loop reads CATSRDSWAITGGRDTQYF. In nucleotides, the CDR3 is TGTGCCACCAGCAGAGATAGTTGGGCGATAACAGGGGGAAGAGATACGCAGTATTTT. The chain recombines TRBV15 with TRBJ2-3; 8 bases map to TRBD1. Germline V gene lookup returns CDR1 LNHNV and CDR2 YYDKDF (reference sequence). The CDR3 is 19 amino acids. Unmatched junction bases numbered 16, after V lost 0 bases and J lost 5 bases.

The V call is TRBV20-1, the J call TRBJ1-5; D not certain. The germline gives CDR1 DFQATT, CDR2 SNEGSKA (reference sequence). Trimming took off 6 bases at V and 6 bases at J, with 12 bases between the two ends. The CDR3 consists of 12 residues. In nucleotides, the CDR3 is TGCAGTGCCTCGGACGGTGCTCAGCCCCAGCATTTT. Its translation: CSASDGAQPQHF.

This clonotype was counted between two and nine times. The chain has TRBV4-3 and TRBJ1-2, with no clear D. There are 15 residues in the CDR3. The germline CDR1 and CDR2 sequences are LGHNA and YSLEER. V was trimmed by 0 bases and J by 4 bases, leaving 12 bases between them. The CDR3 region is CASSQDISASYGYTF. The CDR3 nucleotides are TGCGCCAGCAGCCAAGATATTTCAGCCTCCTATGGCTACACCTTC.

This clonotype occurred many times. The chain combines TRBV7-9 with TRBJ2-7, with TRBD1 as a possible D gene (5 bases). The CDR3 has 13 amino acids. Germline lookup yields CDR1 SEHNR and CDR2 FQNEAQ (reference sequence). V dropped 4 bases and J dropped 3 bases, with 10 bases sitting between them. The CDR3 region is CASSYSRDYEQYF. The CDR3 DNA reads as TGTGCCAGCAGCTACAGCAGGGACTACGAGCAGTACTTC.